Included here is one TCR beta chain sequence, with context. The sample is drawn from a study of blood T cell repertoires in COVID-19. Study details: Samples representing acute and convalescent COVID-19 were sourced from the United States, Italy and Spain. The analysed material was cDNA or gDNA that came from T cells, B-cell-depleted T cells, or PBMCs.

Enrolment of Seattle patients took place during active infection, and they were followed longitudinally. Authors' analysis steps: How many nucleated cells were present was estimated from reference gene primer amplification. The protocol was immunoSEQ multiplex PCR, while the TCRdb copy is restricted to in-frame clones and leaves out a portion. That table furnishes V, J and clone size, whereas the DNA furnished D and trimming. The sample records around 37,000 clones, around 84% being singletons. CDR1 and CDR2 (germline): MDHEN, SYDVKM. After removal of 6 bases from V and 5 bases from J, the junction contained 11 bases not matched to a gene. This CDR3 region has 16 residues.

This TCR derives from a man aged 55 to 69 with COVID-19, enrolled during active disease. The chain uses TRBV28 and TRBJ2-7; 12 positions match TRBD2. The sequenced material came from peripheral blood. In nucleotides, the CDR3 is TGTGCCAGCAGCCTCTCTCTAGCGGGAGGGGTCGACGAGCAGTACTTC. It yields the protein CASSLSLAGGVDEQYF.